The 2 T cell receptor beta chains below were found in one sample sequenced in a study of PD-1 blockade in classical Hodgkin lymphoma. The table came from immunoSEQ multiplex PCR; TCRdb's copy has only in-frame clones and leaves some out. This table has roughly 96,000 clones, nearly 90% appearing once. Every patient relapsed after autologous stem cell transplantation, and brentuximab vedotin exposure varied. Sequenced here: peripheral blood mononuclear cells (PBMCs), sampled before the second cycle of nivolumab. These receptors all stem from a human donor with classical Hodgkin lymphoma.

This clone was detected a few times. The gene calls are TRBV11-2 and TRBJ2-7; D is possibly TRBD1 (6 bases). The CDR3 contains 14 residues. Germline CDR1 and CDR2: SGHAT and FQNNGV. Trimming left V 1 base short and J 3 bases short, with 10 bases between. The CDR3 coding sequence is TGTGCCAGCAGCTTAGGGCAGGGACACTACGAGCAGTACTTC. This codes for CASSLGQGHYEQYF.

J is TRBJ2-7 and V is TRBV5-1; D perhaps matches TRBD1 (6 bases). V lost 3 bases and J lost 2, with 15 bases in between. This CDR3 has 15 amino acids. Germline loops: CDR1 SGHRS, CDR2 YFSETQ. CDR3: CASSSLGRGPYEQYF. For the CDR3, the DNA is TGCGCCAGCAGCTCCCTGGGCAGGGGCCCCTACGAGCAGTACTTC.